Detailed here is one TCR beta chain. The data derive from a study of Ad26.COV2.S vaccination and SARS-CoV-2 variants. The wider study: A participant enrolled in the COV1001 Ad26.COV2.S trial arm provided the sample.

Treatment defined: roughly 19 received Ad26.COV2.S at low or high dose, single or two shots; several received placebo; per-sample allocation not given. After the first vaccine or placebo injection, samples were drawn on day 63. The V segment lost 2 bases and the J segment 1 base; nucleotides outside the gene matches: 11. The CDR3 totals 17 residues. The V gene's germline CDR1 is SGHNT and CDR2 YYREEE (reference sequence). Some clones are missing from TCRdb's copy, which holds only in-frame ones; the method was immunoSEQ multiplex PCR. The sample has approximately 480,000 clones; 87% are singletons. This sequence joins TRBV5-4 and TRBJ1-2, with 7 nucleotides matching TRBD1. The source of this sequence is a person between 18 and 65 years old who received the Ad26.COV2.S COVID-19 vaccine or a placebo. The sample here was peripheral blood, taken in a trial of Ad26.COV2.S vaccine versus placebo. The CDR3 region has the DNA TGTGCCAGCAGCTTACCTCCTCCGGGACAGAGTAACTATGGCTACACCTTC. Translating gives CASSLPPPGQSNYGYTF.